This entry lists 17 T cell receptor beta chains sequenced from one sample in a study of cytomegalovirus exposure and HLA in healthy donors. Amplification used 60 Vbeta primers and 13 Jbeta primers. Assay: immunoSEQ multiplex PCR; the TCRdb copy retains only in-frame clones and omits some. The sample yields 150,000 to 200,000 clones, 65% to 85% seen once. The sequenced sample consisted of PBMCs. The receptors stem from a female donor in good health and CMV-seronegative.

The rearrangement links TRBV19 to TRBJ1-4; D unclear. V lost 1 base and J 11 bases, leaving 17 bases between the germline ends. The germline gives CDR1 LNHDA, CDR2 SQIVND (reference sequence). The CDR3 contains 15 residues. The CDR3 bases are TGTGCCAGTAGTATAGGTTTAACGGTAAACCACAAACTGTTTTTT. Its translation is CASSIGLTVNHKLFF.

The CDR3 protein is CASSYGGRVNEQFF. The CDR3 DNA reads TGTGCCAGCAGTTACGGCGGGAGGGTCAATGAGCAGTTCTTC. The V call is TRBV6-5, the J call TRBJ2-1; TRBD2 matches at 9 bases. V lost 2 bases, J lost 6 bases, and 2 bases stayed unmatched. From germline, CDR1 is MNHEY and CDR2 SVGAGI. The CDR3 is made up of 14 amino acids.

This clone was observed a handful of times. This sequence joins TRBV7-8 and TRBJ2-5; 9 bases are a match to TRBD1. The end of the DNA aligns better with TRBJ2-7, so the J call may be wrong. Germline values: CDR1 SGHVS, CDR2 FQNEAQ. There are 18 residues in the CDR3. The CDR3 nucleotides read TGTGCCAGCAGCCCCCGAGTCCCACTCGGGACAGGGTCCTACGAGCAGTACTTC. Translating gives CASSPRVPLGTGSYEQYF.

The chain couples TRBV6-1 to TRBJ2-3; 8 nucleotides line up with TRBD1. The CDR3 length is 15 residues. From germline, CDR1 is MNHNS and CDR2 SASEGT. V shed 2 bases and J 4 bases; nucleotides not matched to a gene: 5. This chain's CDR3 is CASSEYVTGADTQYF. The CDR3 nucleotides are TGTGCCAGCAGTGAATACGTGACAGGGGCAGATACGCAGTATTTT.

This chain connects TRBV27 to TRBJ2-7; D remains unclear. This CDR3 spans 15 amino acids. V lost 6 bases, J lost 4 bases, and 19 bases lay in between. Germline V gene lookup returns CDR1 MNHEY and CDR2 SMNVEV (reference sequence). CDR3 coding DNA: TGTGCCAGCAGCCCCGAAGCCGTTCCGAAATACGAGCAGTACTTC. Amino acid sequence: CASSPEAVPKYEQYF.

This clone was counted only a few times. This chain joins TRBV28 and TRBJ2-1; TRBD2 matches 7 bases. Trimming removed 7 bases from V and 8 bases from J; junction bases left unmatched: 17. In germline, CDR1 is MDHEN, CDR2 SYDVKM. The CDR3 is 16 amino acids. The CDR3 protein is CASILSVGGSRHEQFF. The CDR3 DNA is TGTGCCAGCATCCTGTCTGTCGGCGGGAGCCGCCATGAGCAGTTCTTC.

The chain uses TRBV4-2 and TRBJ1-4; 8 positions agree with TRBD1. Germline values: CDR1 LGHNA, CDR2 YNFKEQ. V was clipped by 1 base and J by 4 bases; unmatched bases: 5. CDR3 size: 16 residues. This chain's CDR3 is CASSQVSTGVNEKLFF. The CDR3, as DNA: TGTGCCAGCAGCCAAGTCTCGACAGGGGTTAATGAAAAACTGTTTTTT.

In DNA form, the CDR3 reads TGTGCCAGCAGCTTTAGAGTTAACACTGAAGCTTTCTTT. This encodes CASSFRVNTEAFF. The rearrangement uses TRBV5-6 and TRBJ1-1, with no clear D. Trimming took off 2 bases at V and 2 bases at J, with 7 bases between the two ends. Germline loops: CDR1 SGHDT, CDR2 YYEEEE. The CDR3 has 13 residues.

The rearrangement uses TRBV4-3 and TRBJ2-7; 12 nucleotides agree with TRBD1. Looked up from germline, CDR1 is LGHNA and CDR2 is YSLEER. J gave up 3 bases and V 4 bases, and 7 bases lay outside the gene matches. This CDR3 has 16 amino acids. This chain's CDR3 is CASSRGTGGGGYEQYF. In DNA form, the CDR3 reads TGCGCCAGCAGCCGAGGGACAGGGGGCGGGGGCTACGAGCAGTACTTC.

This CDR3 is CASSQDEAIPNYEQYF. CDR3 in DNA: TGTGCCAGCAGCCAAGATGAGGCCATACCAAACTACGAGCAGTACTTC. The V gene is TRBV4-2, the J gene TRBJ2-7, with unresolved D. This CDR3 spans 16 amino acids. Looked up from germline, CDR1 is LGHNA and CDR2 is YNFKEQ. V dropped 0 bases and J dropped 3 bases, with 15 bases sitting between them.

V usage is TRBV6-5 and J usage is TRBJ1-1, with 8 nucleotides matching TRBD1. The CDR3 contains 14 residues. The V gene's germline CDR1 is MNHEY and CDR2 SVGAGI. V shed 0 bases, J shed 5 bases, and the junction held 2 bases outside the gene matches. Here the CDR3 DNA reads TGTGCCAGCAGTTACTCCCAGGGGGCAACTGAAGCTTTCTTT. Translated, it gives CASSYSQGATEAFF.

CDR3 DNA sequence: TGTGCCACCGGTAATTATAATTCACCCCTCCACTTT. It translates to CATGNYNSPLHF. The chain joins TRBV10-3 to TRBJ1-6, with D unresolved. Trimming removed 10 bases from V and 4 bases from J, with 8 bases in between. The CDR3 length is 12 residues. Germline CDR1 ENHRY, CDR2 SYGVKD.

This clone has just a few counts. The CDR3 region has the DNA TGCGCCAGCAGTCGTCGGACAGGGGGTGATACGCAGTATTTT. This translates into CASSRRTGGDTQYF. The J gene is TRBJ2-3, the V gene TRBV5-1, with TRBD1 matching 10 bases. V lost 5 bases to trimming and J lost 6 bases; unmatched junction nucleotides: 6. Germline values: CDR1 SGHRS, CDR2 YFSETQ. The CDR3 covers 14 residues.

This clone was picked up one time. The chain links TRBV29-1 to TRBJ2-2; 9 nucleotides align to TRBD2. The CDR3 is 17 residues long. V lost 8 bases to trimming and J lost 3 bases; unmatched junction nucleotides: 16. Germline CDR1 and CDR2: SQVTM and ANQGSEA. CDR3 sequence: CSSLSASGKSDTGELFF. CDR3 bases: TGCAGCTCCTTATCAGCTAGCGGGAAATCGGACACCGGGGAGCTGTTTTTT.

The CDR3 DNA reads as TGTGCCAGCATGCCCCGGGACTACGATACGCAGTATTTT. This sequence encodes CASMPRDYDTQYF. The chain carries TRBV6-4 and TRBJ2-3; 7 bases are shared with TRBD2. Germline V gene data show CDR1 as MRHNA and CDR2 as SNTAGT. This CDR3 is 13 amino acids long. V lost 7 bases and J lost 6; bases outside the gene matches: 7.

V and J are TRBV5-6 and TRBJ2-3, with D possibly matching TRBD1 (5 bases). The CDR3 consists of 13 residues. V was pared by 3 bases and J by 2 bases, with 7 bases between. The germline V gene has CDR1 SGHDT and CDR2 YYEEEE. CDR3 DNA sequence: TGTGCCAGCAGCTGGGGCACCACAGATACGCAGTATTTT. As protein: CASSWGTTDTQYF.

The rearrangement links TRBV7-3 to TRBJ2-3; tentatively, D is TRBD2 (5 bases). The CDR3 loop spans 17 amino acids. The V end lost 5 bases, the J end lost 1 base, and 19 bases lay between the germline ends. Germline lookup yields CDR1 SGHTA and CDR2 FQGTGA. The CDR3 nucleotides are TGTGCCAGCAGCCTCCTCGCTAGCCCCGGGGGCACAGATACGCAGTATTTT. Its translation: CASSLLASPGGTDTQYF.